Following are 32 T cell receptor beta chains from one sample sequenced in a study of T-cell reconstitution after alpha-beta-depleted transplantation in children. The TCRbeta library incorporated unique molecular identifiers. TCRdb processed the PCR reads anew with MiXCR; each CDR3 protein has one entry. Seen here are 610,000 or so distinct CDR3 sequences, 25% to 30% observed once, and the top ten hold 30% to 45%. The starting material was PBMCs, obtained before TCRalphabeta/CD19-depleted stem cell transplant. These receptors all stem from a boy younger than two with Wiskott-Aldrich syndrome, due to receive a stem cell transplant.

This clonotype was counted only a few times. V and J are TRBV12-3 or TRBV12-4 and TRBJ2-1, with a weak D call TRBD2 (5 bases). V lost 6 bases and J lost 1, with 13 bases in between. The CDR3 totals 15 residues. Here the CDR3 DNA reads TGTGCCAGCAGAACTAAGCGGTTGTCCTACAATGAGCAGTTCTTC. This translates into CASRTKRLSYNEQFF.

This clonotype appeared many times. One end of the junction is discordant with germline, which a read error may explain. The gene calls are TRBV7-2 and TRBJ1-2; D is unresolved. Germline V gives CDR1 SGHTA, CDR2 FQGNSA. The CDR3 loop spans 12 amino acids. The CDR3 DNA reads TGTGCCAGCAGCCTAGCGCGGGGTGGCTACACCTTC. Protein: CASSLARGGYTF.

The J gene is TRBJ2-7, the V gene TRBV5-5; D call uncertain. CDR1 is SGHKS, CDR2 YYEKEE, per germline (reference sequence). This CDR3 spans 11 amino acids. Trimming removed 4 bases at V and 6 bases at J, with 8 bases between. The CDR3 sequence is CASSPRTEQYF. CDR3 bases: TGTGCCAGCAGCCCCCGCACCGAGCAGTACTTC.

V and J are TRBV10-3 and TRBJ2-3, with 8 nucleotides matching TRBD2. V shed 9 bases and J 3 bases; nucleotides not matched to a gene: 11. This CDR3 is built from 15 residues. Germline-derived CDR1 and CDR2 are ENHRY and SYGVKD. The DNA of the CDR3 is TGTGCCATAGCCAAGAGCGGGAGTTCGACAGATACGCAGTATTTT. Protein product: CAIAKSGSSTDTQYF.

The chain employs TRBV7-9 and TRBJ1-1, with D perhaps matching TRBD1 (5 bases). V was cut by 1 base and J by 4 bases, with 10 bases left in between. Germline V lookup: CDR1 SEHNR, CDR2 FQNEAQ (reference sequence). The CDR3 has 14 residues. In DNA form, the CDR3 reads TGTGCCAGCAGCTTAGGAGGGGATAGCACTGAAGCTTTCTTT. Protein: CASSLGGDSTEAFF.

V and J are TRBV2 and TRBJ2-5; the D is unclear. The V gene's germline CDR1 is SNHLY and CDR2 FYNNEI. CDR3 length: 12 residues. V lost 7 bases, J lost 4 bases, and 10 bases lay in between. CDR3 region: CASTASRETQYF. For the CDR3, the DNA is TGTGCCAGCACGGCCTCGCGAGAGACCCAGTACTTC.

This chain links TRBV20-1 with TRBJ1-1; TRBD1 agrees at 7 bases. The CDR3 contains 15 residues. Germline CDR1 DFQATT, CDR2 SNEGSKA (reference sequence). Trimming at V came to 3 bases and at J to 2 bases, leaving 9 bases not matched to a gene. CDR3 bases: TGCAGTGCTAGGGAACCCCGACAGGGTAACACTGAAGCTTTCTTT. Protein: CSAREPRQGNTEAFF.

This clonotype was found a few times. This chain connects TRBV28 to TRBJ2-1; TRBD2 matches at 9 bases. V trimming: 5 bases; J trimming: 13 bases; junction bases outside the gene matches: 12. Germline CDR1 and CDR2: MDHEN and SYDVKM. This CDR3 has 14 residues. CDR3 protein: CASSPAGGSIVQFF. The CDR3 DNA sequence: TGTGCCAGCAGTCCAGCGGGGGGCTCTATTGTTCAGTTCTTC. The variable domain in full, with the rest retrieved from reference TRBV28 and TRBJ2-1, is DVKVTQSSRYLVKRTGEKVFLECVQDMDHENMFWYRQDPGLGLRLIYFSYDVKMKEKGDIPEGYSVSREKKERFSLILESASTNQTSMYLCASSPAGGSIVQFFGPGTRLTVL.

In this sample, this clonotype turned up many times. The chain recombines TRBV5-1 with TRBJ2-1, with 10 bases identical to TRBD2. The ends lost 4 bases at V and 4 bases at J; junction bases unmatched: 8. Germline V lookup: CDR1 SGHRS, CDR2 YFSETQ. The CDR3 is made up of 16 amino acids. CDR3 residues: CASSQGTSAWYNEQFF. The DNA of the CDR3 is TGCGCCAGCAGCCAAGGGACTAGCGCATGGTACAATGAGCAGTTCTTC.

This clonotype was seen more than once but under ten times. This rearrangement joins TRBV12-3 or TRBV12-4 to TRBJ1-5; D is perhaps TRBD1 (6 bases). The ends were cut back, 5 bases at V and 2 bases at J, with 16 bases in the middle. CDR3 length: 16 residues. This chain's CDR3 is CASSRNRALGNQPQHF. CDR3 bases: TGTGCCAGCAGTCGAAACAGGGCCCTTGGCAATCAGCCCCAGCATTTT.

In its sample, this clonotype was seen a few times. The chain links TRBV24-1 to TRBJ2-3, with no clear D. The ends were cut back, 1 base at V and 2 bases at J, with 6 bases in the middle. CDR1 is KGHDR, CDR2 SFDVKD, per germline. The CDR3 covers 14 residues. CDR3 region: CATSDLVTTDTQYF. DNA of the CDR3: TGTGCCACCAGTGATTTAGTGACCACAGATACGCAGTATTTT.

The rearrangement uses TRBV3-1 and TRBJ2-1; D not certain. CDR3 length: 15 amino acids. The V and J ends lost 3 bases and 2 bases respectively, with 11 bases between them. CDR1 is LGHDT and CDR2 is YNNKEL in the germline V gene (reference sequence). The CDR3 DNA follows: TGTGCCAGCAGCCATTTGGGCGGCCCCTACAATGAGCAGTTCTTC. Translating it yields CASSHLGGPYNEQFF.

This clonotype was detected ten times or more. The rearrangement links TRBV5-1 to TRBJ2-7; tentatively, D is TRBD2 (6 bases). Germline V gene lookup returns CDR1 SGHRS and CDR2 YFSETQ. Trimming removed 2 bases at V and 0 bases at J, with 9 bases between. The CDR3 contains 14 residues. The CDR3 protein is CASSFAGSSYEQYF. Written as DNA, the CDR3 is TGCGCCAGCAGCTTCGCGGGAAGCTCCTACGAGCAGTACTTC.

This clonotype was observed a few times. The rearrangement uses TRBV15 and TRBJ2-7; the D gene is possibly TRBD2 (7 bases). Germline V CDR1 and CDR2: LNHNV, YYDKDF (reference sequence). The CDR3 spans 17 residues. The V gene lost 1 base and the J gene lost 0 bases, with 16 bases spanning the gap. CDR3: CATSRVAGASGSYEQYF. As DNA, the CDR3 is TGTGCCACCAGCAGAGTTGCGGGGGCCTCGGGCTCCTACGAGCAGTACTTC.

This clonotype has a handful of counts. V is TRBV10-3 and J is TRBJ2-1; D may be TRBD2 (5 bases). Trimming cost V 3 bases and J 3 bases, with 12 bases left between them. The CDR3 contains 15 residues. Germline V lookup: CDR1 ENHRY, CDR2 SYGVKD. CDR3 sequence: CAISESRVLYNEQFF. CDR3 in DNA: TGTGCCATCAGTGAATCGCGGGTGCTCTACAATGAGCAGTTCTTC.

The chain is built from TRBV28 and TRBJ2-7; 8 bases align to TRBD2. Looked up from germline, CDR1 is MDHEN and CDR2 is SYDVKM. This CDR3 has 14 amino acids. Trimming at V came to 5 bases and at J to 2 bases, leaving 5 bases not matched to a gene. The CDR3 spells CASSEAGLAYEQYF. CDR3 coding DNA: TGTGCCAGCAGTGAAGCGGGACTAGCCTACGAGCAGTACTTC.

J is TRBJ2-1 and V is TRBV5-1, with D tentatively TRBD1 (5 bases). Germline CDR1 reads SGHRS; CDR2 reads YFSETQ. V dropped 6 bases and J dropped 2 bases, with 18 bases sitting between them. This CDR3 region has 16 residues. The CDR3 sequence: CASTYLGASPYNEQFF. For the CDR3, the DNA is TGCGCCAGCACCTACCTAGGGGCTAGTCCCTACAATGAGCAGTTCTTC. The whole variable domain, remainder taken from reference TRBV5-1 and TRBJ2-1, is KAGVTQTPRYLIKTRGQQVTLSCSPISGHRSVSWYQQTPGQGLQFLFEYFSETQRNKGNFPGRFSGRQFSNSRSEMNVSTLELGDSALYLCASTYLGASPYNEQFFGPGTRLTVL.

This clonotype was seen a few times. As DNA, the CDR3 is TGTGCCAGCAGAGAAACAGGGGGGGCAGATACGCAGTATTTT. This encodes CASRETGGADTQYF. The chain couples TRBV28 to TRBJ2-3, with D perhaps TRBD1 (8 bases). CDR1 is MDHEN, CDR2 SYDVKM, per germline. The CDR3 length is 14 residues. V lost 6 bases to trimming and J lost 4 bases, with 14 bases between them.

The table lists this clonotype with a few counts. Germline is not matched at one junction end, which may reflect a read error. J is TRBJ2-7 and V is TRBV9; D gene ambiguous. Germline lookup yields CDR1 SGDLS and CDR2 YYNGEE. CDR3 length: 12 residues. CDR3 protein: CASNVERYEQYF. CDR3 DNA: TGTGCCAGCAACGTAGAAAGGTACGAGCAGTACTTC.

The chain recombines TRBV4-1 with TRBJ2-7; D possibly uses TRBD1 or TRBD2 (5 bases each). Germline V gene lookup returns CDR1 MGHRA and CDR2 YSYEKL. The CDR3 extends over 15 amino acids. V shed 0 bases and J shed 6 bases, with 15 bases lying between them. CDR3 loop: CASSQDEGRPIEQYF. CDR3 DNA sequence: TGCGCCAGCAGCCAAGATGAGGGGCGCCCCATCGAGCAGTACTTC.

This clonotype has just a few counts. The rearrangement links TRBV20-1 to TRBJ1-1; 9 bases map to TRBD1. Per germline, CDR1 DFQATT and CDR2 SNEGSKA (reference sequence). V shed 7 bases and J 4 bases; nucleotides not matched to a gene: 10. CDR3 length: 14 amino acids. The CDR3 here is CSGWTGALGTEAFF. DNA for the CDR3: TGCAGTGGCTGGACAGGGGCTCTGGGCACTGAAGCTTTCTTT.

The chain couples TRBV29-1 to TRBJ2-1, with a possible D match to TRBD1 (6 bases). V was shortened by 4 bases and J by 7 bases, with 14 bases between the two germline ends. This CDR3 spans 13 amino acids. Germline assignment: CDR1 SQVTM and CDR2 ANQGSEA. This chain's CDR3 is CSVGGDIWNEQFF. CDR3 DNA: TGCAGCGTTGGTGGGGACATTTGGAATGAGCAGTTCTTC.

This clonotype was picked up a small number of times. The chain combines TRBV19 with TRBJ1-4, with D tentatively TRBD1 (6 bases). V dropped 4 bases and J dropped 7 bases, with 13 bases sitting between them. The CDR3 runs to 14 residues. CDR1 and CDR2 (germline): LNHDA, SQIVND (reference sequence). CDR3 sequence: CASSTGGGGEKLFF. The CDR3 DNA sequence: TGTGCCAGTAGTACTGGGGGGGGCGGTGAAAAACTGTTTTTT.

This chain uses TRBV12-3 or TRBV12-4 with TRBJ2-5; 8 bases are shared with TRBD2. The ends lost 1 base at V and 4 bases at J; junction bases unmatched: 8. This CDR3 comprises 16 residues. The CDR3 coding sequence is TGTGCCAGCAGTTTAGGAAGGGCTAGCGGGCTAGAGACCCAGTACTTC. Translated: CASSLGRASGLETQYF.

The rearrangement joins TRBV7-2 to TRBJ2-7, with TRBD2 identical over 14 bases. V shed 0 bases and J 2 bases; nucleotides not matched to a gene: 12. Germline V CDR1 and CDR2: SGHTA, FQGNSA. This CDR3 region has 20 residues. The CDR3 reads CASSLAPGLAGGLGTYEQYF. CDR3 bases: TGTGCCAGCAGCTTAGCCCCCGGACTAGCGGGAGGTTTAGGTACCTACGAGCAGTACTTC.

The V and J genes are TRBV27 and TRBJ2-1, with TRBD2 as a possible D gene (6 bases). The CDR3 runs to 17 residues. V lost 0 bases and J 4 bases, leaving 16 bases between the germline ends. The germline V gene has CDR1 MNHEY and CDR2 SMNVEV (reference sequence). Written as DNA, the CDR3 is TGTGCCAGCAGTTTATCCCCTAGTACCGGGGGATACAATGAGCAGTTCTTC. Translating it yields CASSLSPSTGGYNEQFF.

CDR3 sequence (DNA): TGTGCCAGCAGCCCCCTCTTTAGGACCAAAGCCACTGAGCAGTTCTTC. Protein product: CASSPLFRTKATEQFF. V usage is TRBV11-2 and J usage is TRBJ2-1; no firm D call. Trimming left V 5 bases short and J 9 bases short, with 23 bases between. In germline, CDR1 is SGHAT, CDR2 FQNNGV. This CDR3 has 16 residues.

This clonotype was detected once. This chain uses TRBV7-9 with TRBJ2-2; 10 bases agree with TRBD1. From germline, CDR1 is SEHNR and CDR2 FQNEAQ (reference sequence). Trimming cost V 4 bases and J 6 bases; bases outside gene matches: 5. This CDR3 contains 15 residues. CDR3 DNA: TGTGCCAGCAGCTCGACAGGGGGCTTATCCGGGGAGCTGTTTTTT. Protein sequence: CASSSTGGLSGELFF.

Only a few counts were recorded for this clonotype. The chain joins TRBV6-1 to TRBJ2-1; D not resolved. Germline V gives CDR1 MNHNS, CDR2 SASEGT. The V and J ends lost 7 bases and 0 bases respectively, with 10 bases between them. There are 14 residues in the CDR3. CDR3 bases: TGTGCCAGCATTCAGGTACGCTCCTACAATGAGCAGTTCTTC. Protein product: CASIQVRSYNEQFF.

CDR3 sequence (DNA): TGCAGTGCTTCGGCCCCAAGAGATACGCAGTATTTT. Translation gives CSASAPRDTQYF. The genes are TRBV20-1 and TRBJ2-3; unclear D gene. This CDR3 is 12 amino acids long. With 5 bases removed from V and 5 bases from J, the gap between germline ends came to 11 bases. Germline V lookup: CDR1 DFQATT, CDR2 SNEGSKA (reference sequence).

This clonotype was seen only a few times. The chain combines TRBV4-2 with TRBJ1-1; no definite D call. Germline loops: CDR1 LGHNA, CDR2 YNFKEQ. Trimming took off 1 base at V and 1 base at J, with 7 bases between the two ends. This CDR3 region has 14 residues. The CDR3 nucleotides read TGTGCCAGCAGCCAAGGCGACTCGAACACTGAAGCTTTCTTT. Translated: CASSQGDSNTEAFF.

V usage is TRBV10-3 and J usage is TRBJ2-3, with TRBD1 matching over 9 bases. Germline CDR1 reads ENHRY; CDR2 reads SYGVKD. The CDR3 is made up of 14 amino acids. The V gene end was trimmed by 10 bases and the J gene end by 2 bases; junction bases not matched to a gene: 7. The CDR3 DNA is TGTGCCACTGGGGACAGGGATTACACAGATACGCAGTATTTT. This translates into CATGDRDYTDTQYF.